This T cell receptor beta chain originates from a study of control samples from healthy donors and cancer patients. Data came from immunoSEQ multiplex PCR; TCRdb stores just in-frame clones and leaves some out. Of 110,000 to 150,000 clones listed, about 90% were seen once; the top ten hold over 6%. The V end was cut by 11 bases, the J end by 2 bases, with 22 bases between. The CDR3 is 15 amino acids. CDR1 is SNHLY and CDR2 is FYNNEI in the germline V gene. The sample taken for sequencing was blood. The chain is built from TRBV2 and TRBJ2-7, with D perhaps given as TRBD1 or TRBD2 (6 bases each). The clonotype was recovered from a man in his late teens or twenties in good health. The CDR3 region has the DNA TGTGCCCACAGCAAATTCGAGGAGGGGGCCTACGAGCAGTACTTC. Translation: CAHSKFEEGAYEQYF.